This T cell receptor (beta chain) stems from a study of metastatic and nonmetastatic thyroid tumors. The V end lost 7 bases, the J end lost 7 bases, and 10 bases lay between the germline ends. Germline CDR1 reads MDHEN; CDR2 reads SYDVKM. The CDR3 totals 12 residues. There were no patients who had received any treatment before thyroid surgery. This clone was seen ten or more times. TCRdb re-called the PCR reads through MiXCR. This sample has about 59,000 clones, with around 15% found just once. This TCR was recovered from a male donor with papillary thyroid cancer or a benign thyroid nodule (not recorded which). Some clones in this sample may be carry-over from other donors' samples. V is TRBV28 and J is TRBJ2-2, with D unclear. The sequenced material came from blood. CDR3 in amino acids: CASTSINGELFF. CDR3 sequence (DNA): TGTGCCAGCACCTCTATAAACGGGGAGCTGTTTTTT.